This TCR beta chain is from a study of monozygotic twins with inflammatory bowel disease (dated by TCRdb to the late 2010s). Regarding the complete study: The full study comprised some 30 monozygotic twin pairs: nine German pairs (four IBD-concordant, five IBD-discordant) and 19 IBD-discordant Danish pairs. Within discordant pairs, disease-associated traits were sought mainly by comparing IBD patients with their genetically identical healthy co-twins. Each individual had, on average, about 151 000 unique TCRalpha sequences and 181 000 unique TCRbeta sequences available for analysis.

Library creation used 5' RACE. The input for every TCR library was approximately 3,500 ng of total RNA. For each sample, cDNA was synthesized in eight separate reactions using SMARTScribe reverse transcriptase. During cDNA synthesis, template switching was used to introduce unique molecular identifiers that contained a 6-nucleotide sample barcode. Two nested PCRs of approximately 16 and 9 cycles amplified the TCRalpha and TCRbeta cDNA, and bead purification followed each PCR. Before amplification, the cDNA was treated with uracil DNA-glycosylase and purified using the QIAquick PCR purification kit. The second PCR added Illumina TruSeq-compatible adapters along with sample-specific barcodes. TapeStation and Qubit were used to check library quality and concentration, and about 5.2 ng of each library went into the pool. Sequencing of the pooled libraries was done on an Illumina HiSeq2500 single-index Rapid Run using custom sequencing primers and 2 x 100 bp reads. On the study's bioinformatics: UMI-based consensus assembly with MiGEC version 1.2.6 was used to correct PCR and sequencing errors. MiXCR version 2.1.1 handled V(D)J alignment, clonotype assembly and CDR3 extraction. Gene usage, clonotype sharing and MAIT/NKT TCR abundance were normalised by analysing the top 1000, 10 000 and 20 000 clonotypes per sample. Diversity was computed as the inverse Simpson index with the vegan R package after downsampling to 27 000 UMIs. Paired Mann-Whitney U tests on discordant twin pairs were used, with Benjamini-Hochberg multiple-testing correction. The reads underwent TCRdb reprocessing, giving one record for each CDR3 protein sequence and no DNA. In this record, the V and J calls reflect TCRdb's handling and not the investigators' own analysis. The table of this sample itemizes approximately 400,000 distinct CDR3 sequences. The leading ten clones occupy 2% to 3% of the sample.

A roughly 2.5 ml peripheral blood sample was drawn into PAXgene tubes per donor and stored at -80°C. Total RNA was isolated from whole blood with the PAXgene blood miRNA kit on an automated QIAcube, without T cell sorting. Deep TCRalpha and TCRbeta repertoire profiling with unique molecular barcoding was performed on peripheral blood of monozygotic twin pairs concordant or discordant for inflammatory bowel disease. Smoking habits were recorded for all twin pairs, with individuals classified as current, former or never smokers. The CDR3 has 16 amino acids, counting the end cysteine and phenylalanine. No DNA appears here. Via the germline V gene (reference sequence), CDR1 is LGHDT and CDR2 YNNKEL. Study-wide findings and limitations: Repertoire similarity did not differ between concordant and discordant twins, which could be due to limited statistical power. No single strong signal or clonotype linked to IBD turned up in the results, so the idea that one exists was not supported. Differing immunosuppressive treatments among patients may have added background noise and inter-individual variability to the repertoires. Measured by the inverse Simpson index, TCRbeta repertoire diversity was lower in IBD patients than in their healthy co-twins. IBD patients shared fewer clonotypes with other individuals than healthy twins did, most markedly in patients showing signs of disease activity. The analysis was unable to tell different T cell subtypes apart.

Details on this clonotype: No cognate antigen has been identified for it.

The sequenced sample consisted of blood. The chain links TRBV3-1 with TRBJ1-2; TCRdb picks TRBD1, but there is no DNA to check that call. This TCR was sampled from a human donor with ulcerative colitis or Crohn's disease, or a healthy co-twin of an affected twin (not recorded which). The CDR3 sequence is CASSLNQGAGEDGYTF.